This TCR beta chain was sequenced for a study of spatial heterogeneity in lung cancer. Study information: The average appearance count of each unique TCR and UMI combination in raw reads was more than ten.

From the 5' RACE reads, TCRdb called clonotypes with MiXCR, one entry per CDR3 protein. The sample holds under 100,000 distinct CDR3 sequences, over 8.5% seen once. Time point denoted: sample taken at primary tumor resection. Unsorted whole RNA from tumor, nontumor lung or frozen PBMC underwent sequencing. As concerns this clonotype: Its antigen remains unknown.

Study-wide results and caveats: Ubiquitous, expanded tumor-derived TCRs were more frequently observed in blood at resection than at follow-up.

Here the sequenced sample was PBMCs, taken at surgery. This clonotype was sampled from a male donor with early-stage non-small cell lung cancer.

CDR3 in amino acids: CASSQSGGSSFYNEQFF. Written as DNA, the CDR3 is TGTGCCAGCAGCCAAAGCGGGGGGTCCTCATTCTACAATGAGCAGTTCTTC. This chain connects TRBV3-1 to TRBJ2-1; TRBD2 matches 9 bases. The germline V gene has CDR1 LGHDT and CDR2 YNNKEL (reference sequence). V gave up 2 bases and J gave up 3 bases; unmatched junction bases: 8. The CDR3 contains 17 residues.